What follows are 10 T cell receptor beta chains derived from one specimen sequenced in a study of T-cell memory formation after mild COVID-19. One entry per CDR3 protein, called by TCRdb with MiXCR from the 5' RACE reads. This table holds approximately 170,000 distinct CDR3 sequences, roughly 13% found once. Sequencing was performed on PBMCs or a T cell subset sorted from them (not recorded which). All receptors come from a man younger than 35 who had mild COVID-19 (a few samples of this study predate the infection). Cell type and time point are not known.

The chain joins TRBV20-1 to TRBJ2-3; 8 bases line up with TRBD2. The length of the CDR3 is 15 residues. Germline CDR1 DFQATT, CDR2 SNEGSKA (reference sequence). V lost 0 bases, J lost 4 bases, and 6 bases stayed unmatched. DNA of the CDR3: TGCAGTGCTAGAGAACGGGGGGGCCGTCCAGATACGCAGTATTTT. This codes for CSARERGGRPDTQYF.

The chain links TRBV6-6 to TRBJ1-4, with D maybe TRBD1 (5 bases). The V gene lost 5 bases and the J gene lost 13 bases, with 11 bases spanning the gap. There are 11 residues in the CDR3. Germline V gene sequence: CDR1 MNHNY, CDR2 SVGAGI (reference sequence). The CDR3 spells CASSEPGRLFF. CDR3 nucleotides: TGTGCCAGCAGTGAGCCGGGACGACTGTTTTTT.

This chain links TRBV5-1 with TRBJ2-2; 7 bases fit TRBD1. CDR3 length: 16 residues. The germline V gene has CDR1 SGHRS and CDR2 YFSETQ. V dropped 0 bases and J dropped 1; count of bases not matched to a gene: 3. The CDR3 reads CASSLVAGGNTGELFF. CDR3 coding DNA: TGCGCCAGCAGCTTGGTGGCAGGGGGGAACACCGGGGAGCTGTTTTTT.

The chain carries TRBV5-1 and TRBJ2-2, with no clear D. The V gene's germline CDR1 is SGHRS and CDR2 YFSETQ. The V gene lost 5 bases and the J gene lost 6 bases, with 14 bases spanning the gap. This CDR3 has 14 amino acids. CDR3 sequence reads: CASSMGYKAGELFF. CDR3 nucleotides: TGCGCCAGCAGTATGGGGTATAAAGCCGGGGAGCTGTTTTTT.

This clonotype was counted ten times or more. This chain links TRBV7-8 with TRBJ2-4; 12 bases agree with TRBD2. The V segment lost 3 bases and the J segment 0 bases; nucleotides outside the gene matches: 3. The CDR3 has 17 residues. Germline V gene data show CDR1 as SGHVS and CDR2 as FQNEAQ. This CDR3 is CASSFVLAGGAKNIQYF. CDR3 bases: TGTGCCAGCAGCTTCGTACTAGCGGGGGGAGCCAAAAACATTCAGTACTTC.

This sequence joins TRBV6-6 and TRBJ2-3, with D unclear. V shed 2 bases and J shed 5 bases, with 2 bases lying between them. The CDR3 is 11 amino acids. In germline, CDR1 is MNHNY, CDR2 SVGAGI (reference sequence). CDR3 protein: CASSYQDTQYF. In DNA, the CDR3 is TGTGCCAGCAGTTACCAAGATACGCAGTATTTT.

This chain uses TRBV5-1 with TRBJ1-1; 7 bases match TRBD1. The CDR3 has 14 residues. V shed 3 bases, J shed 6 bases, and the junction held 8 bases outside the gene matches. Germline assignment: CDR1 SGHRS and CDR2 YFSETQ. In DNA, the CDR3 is TGCGCCAGCAGCTATACAGGGGAAAGGGCTGAAGCTTTCTTT. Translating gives CASSYTGERAEAFF.

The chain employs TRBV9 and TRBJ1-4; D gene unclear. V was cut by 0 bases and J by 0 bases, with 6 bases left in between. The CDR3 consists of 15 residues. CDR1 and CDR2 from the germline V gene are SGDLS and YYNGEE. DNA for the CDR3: TGTGCCAGCAGCGTAGTAGGTACAACTAATGAAAAACTGTTTTTT. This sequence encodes CASSVVGTTNEKLFF.

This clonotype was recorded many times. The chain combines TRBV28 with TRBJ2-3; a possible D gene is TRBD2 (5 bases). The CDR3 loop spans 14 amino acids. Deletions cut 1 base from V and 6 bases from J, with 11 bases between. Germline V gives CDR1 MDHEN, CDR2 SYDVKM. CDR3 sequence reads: CASSLSGLRDTQYF. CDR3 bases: TGTGCCAGCAGTTTATCGGGGTTGCGGGATACGCAGTATTTT.

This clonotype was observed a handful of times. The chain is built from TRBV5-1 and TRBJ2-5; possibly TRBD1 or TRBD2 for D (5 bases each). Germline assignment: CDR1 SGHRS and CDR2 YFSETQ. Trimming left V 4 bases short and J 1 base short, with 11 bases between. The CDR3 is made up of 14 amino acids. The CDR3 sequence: CASSRDGSQETQYF. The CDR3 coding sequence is TGCGCCAGCAGCCGGGACGGCTCCCAAGAGACCCAGTACTTC.